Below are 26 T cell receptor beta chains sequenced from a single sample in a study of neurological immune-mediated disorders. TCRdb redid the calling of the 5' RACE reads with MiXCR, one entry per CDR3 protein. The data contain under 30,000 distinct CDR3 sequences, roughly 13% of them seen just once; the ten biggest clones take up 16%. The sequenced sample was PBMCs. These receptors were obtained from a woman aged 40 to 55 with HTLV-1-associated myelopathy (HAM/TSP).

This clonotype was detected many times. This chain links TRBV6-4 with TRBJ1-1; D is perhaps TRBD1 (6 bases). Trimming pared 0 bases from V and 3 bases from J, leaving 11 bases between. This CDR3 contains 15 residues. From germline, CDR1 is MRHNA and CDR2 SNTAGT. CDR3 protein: CASSDSPEGDTEAFF. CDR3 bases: TGTGCCAGCAGTGACTCGCCGGAGGGGGACACTGAAGCTTTCTTT.

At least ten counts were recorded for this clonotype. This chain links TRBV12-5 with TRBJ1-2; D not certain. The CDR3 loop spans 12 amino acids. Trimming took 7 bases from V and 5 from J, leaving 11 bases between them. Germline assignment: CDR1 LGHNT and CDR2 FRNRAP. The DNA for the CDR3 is TGTGCTAGTGCTGAGGGAGGGTATGGCTACACCTTC. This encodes CASAEGGYGYTF.

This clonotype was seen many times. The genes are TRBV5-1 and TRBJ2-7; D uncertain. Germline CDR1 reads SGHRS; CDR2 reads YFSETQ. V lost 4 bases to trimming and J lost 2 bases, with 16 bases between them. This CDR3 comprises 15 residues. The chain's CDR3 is CASSAGPEPTYEQYV. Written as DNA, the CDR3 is TGCGCCAGCAGCGCCGGCCCTGAACCCACCTACGAGCAGTACGTC.

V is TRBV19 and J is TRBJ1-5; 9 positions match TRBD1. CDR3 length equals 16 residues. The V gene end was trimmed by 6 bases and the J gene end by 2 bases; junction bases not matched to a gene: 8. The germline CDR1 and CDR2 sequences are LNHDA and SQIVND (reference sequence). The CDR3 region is CASRRDRERGNQPQHF. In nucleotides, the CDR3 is TGTGCCAGTAGGCGGGACAGGGAAAGAGGCAATCAGCCCCAGCATTTT.

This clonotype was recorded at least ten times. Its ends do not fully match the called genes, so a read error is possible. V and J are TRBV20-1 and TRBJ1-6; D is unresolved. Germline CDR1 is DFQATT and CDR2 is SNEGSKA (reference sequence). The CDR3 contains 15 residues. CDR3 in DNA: TGCAGTGTCGCGCCGCCGGGCTCCCATAATTCACCCCTCCACTTT. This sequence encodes CSVAPPGSHNSPLHF.

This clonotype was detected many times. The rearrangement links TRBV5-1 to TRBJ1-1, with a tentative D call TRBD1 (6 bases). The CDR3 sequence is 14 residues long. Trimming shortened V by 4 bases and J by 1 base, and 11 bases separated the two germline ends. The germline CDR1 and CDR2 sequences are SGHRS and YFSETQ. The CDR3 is CASSLQGQNTEAFF. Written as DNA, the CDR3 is TGCGCCAGCAGCCTTCAGGGACAGAACACTGAAGCTTTCTTT.

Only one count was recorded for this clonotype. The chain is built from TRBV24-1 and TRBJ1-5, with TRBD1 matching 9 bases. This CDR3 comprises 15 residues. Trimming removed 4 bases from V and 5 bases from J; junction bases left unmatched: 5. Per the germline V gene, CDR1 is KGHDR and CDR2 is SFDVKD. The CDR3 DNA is TGTGCCACCAGTGACCCCGGGACAGGGCATCAGCCCCAGCATTTT. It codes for CATSDPGTGHQPQHF.

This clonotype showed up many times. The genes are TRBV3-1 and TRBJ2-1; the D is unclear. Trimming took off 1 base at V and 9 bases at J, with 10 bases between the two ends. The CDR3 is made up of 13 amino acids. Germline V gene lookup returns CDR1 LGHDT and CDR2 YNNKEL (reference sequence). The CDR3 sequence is CASSQVSASEQFF. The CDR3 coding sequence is TGTGCCAGCAGCCAAGTATCGGCTTCTGAGCAGTTCTTC.

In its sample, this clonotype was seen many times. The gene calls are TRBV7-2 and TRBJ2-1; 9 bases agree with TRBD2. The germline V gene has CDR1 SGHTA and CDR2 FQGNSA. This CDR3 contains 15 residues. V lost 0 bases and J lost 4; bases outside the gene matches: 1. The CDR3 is CASSLAGLAYNEQFF. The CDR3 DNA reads TGTGCCAGCAGCTTAGCGGGACTAGCATACAATGAGCAGTTCTTC.

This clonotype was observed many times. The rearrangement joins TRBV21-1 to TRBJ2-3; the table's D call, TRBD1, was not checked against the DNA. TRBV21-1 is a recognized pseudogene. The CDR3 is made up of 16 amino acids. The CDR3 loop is CASSKDAGGDADTQYF. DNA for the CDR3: TGTGCCAGCAGCAAAGACGCGGGGGGGGACGCAGATACGCAGTATTTT.

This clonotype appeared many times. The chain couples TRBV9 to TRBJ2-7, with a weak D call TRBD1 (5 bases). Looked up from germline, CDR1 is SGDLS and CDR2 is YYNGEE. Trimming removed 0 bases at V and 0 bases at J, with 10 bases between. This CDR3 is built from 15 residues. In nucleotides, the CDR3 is TGTGCCAGCAGCGTAGAGTACAGGTTCTCCTACGAGCAGTACTTC. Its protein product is CASSVEYRFSYEQYF.

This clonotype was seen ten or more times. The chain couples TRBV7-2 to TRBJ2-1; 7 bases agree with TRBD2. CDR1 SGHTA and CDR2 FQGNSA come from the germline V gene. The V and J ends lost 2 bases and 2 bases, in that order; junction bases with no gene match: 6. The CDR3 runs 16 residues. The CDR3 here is CASSLLADPTYNEQFF. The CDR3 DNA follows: TGTGCCAGCAGCTTACTAGCGGATCCAACCTACAATGAGCAGTTCTTC.

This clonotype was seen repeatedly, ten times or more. The CDR3, as DNA: TGCGCCAGCAGCTTGGGTGGACAGGGGCTGGGTCAGCCCCAGCATTTT. It translates to CASSLGGQGLGQPQHF. The chain carries TRBV5-1 and TRBJ1-5, with TRBD1 matching over 9 bases. Trimming at V came to 0 bases and at J to 6 bases, leaving 7 bases not matched to a gene. This CDR3 has 16 residues. The germline V gene has CDR1 SGHRS and CDR2 YFSETQ. The variable domain in full, with the rest retrieved from reference TRBV5-1 and TRBJ1-5, is KAGVTQTPRYLIKTRGQQVTLSCSPISGHRSVSWYQQTPGQGLQFLFEYFSETQRNKGNFPGRFSGRQFSNSRSEMNVSTLELGDSALYLCASSLGGQGLGQPQHFGDGTRLSIL.

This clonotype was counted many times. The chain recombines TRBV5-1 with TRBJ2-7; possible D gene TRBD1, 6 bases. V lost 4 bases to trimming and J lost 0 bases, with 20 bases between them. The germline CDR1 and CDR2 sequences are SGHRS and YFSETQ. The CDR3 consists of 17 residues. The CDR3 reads CASSPNPTGTTSYEQYF. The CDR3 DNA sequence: TGCGCCAGCAGCCCCAACCCGACAGGAACGACCTCCTACGAGCAGTACTTC.

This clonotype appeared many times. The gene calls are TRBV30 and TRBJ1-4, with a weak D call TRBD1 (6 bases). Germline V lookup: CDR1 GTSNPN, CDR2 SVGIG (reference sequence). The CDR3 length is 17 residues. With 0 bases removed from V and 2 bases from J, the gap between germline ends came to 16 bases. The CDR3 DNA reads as TGTGCCTGGAGTGTTGGGACACACTCGAGGACTAATGAAAAACTGTTTTTT. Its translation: CAWSVGTHSRTNEKLFF.

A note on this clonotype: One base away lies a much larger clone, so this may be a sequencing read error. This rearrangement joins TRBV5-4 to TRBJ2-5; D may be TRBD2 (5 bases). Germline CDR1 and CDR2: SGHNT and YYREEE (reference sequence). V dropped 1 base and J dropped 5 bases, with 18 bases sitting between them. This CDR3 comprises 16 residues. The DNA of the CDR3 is TGTGCCAGCAGCTTGTTAAACGGGGTCTTATTGGAGACCCAGTACTTC. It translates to CASSLLNGVLLETQYF.

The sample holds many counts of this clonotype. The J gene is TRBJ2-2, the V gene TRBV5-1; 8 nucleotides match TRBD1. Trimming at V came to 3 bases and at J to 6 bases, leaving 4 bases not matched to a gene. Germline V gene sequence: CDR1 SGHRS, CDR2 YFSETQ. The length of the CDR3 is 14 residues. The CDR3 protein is CASSSGQGAGELFF. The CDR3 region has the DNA TGCGCCAGCAGCTCCGGACAGGGAGCCGGGGAGCTGTTTTTT.

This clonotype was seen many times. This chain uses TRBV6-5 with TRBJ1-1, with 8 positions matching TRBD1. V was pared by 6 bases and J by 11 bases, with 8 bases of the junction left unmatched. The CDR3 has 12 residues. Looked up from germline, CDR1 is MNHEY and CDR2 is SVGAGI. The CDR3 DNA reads TGTGCCAGCAGCCCACAGGGGGGCGGCGCTTTCTTT. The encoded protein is CASSPQGGGAFF.

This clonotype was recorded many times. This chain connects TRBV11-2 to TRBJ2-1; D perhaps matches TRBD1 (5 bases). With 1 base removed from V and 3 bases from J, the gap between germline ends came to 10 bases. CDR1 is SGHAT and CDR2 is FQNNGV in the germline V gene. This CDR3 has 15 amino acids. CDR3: CASSLVPQVYNEQFF. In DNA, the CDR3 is TGTGCCAGCAGCTTAGTCCCACAGGTCTACAATGAGCAGTTCTTC.

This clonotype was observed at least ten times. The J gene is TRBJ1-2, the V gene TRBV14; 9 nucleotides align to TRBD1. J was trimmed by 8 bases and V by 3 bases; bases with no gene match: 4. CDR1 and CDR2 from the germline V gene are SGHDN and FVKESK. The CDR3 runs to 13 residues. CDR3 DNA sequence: TGTGCCAGCAGCCAGGACAGGGGCTTGGGCTACACCTTC. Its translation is CASSQDRGLGYTF.

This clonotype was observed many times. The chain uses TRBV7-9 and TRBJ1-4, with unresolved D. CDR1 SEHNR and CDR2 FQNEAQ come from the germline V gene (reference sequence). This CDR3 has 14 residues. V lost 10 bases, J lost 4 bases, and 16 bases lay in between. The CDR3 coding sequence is TGTGCCACCTCTTTTGGAGGGTTTAATGAAAAACTGTTTTTT. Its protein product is CATSFGGFNEKLFF.

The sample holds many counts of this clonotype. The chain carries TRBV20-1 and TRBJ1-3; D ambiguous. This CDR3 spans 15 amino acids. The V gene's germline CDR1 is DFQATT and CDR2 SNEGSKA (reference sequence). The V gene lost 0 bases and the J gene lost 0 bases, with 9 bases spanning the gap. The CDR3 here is CSARDDTFSGNTIYF. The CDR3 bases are TGCAGTGCTAGAGATGACACCTTCTCTGGAAACACCATATATTTT.

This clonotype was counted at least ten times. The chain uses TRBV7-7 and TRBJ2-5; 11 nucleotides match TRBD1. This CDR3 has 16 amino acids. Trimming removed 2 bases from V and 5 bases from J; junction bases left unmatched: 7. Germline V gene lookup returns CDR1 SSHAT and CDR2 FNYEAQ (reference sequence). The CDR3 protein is CASSLPGQGARETQYF. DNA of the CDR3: TGTGCCAGCAGCTTACCCGGACAGGGGGCGAGGGAGACCCAGTACTTC.

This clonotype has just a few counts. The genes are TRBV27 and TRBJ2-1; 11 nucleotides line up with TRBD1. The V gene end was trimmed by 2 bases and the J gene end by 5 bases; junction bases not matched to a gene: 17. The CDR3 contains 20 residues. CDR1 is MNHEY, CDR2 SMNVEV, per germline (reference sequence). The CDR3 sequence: CASSLRWRTGGASGDNEQFF. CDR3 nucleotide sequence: TGTGCCAGCAGTTTACGGTGGCGGACAGGGGGCGCGTCAGGAGACAATGAGCAGTTCTTC.

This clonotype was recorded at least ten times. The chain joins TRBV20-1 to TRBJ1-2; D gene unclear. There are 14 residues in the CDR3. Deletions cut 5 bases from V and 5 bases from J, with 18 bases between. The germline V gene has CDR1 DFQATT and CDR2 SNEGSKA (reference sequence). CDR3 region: CSAGKGAGSYGYTF. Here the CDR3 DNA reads TGCAGTGCTGGAAAGGGCGCCGGGTCGTATGGCTACACCTTC.

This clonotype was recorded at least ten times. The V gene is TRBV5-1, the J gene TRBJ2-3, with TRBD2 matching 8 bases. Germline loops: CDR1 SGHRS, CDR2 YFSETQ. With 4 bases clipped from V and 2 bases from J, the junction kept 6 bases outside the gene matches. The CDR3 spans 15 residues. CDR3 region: CASSPSGGITDTQYF. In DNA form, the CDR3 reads TGCGCCAGCAGCCCGTCGGGGGGGATCACAGATACGCAGTATTTT.